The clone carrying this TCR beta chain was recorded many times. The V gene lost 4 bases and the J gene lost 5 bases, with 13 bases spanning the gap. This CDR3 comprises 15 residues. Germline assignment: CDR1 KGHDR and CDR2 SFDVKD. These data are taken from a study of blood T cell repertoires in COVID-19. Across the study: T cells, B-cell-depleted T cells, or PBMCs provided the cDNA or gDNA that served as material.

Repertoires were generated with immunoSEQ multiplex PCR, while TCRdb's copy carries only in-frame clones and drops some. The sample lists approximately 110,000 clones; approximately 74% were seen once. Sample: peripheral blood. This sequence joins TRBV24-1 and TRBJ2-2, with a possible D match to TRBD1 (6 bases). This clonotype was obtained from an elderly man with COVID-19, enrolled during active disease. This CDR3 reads CATSDRTVPTGELFF. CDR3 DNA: TGTGCCACCAGTGACAGGACAGTACCAACCGGGGAGCTGTTTTTT.